This T cell receptor beta chain was sequenced in a study of CD8 T cells in Susac syndrome. Random hexamers primed reverse transcription of about 0.5 to 1 ug RNA. The immunoSEQ assay covered 54 Vbeta and 13 Jbeta segments for CDR3. TCRdb analysed the immunoSEQ multiplex PCR reads with MiXCR anew, one entry per CDR3 protein. The sample carries about 140,000 distinct CDR3 sequences, 85% to 95% recorded once. Material: CD4+ T cells from PBMCs. This TCR derives from a human donor with multiple sclerosis.

CDR3 in amino acids: CASGFQVTGTEAFF. The CDR3 DNA reads as TGTGCCAGTGGTTTTCAAGTCACGGGTACCGAAGCTTTCTTT. J is TRBJ1-1 and V is TRBV12-3 or TRBV12-4; D unclear. The CDR3 loop spans 14 amino acids. Trimming removed 9 bases from V and 8 bases from J, with 22 bases in between.